This is a list of T cell receptor beta chains from one sample in a study of OX40 agonist ivuxolimab in advanced cancers. Assay: immunoSEQ multiplex PCR; the TCRdb copy retains only in-frame clones and omits some. The sample shows over 70,000 clones, roughly 82% of them seen only once. The sample in question was CD4+ or CD8+ T cells sorted from blood, obtained in a trial of the OX40 agonist ivuxolimab. Receptor source: an adult with an advanced solid tumor such as melanoma, head and neck, liver or kidney cancer. Each CDR3 is given with its conserved first and last residue. The D gene is left open where the match is weak. Clone size is shown for a subset of rows, as once, few, many or a class of expanded clone.

>NA|TRBV7-3|NA|TRBJ1-2
TGTGCCAGCAGCCCCTCTTGGAGTGATGGCTACACCTTC
CASSPSWSDGYTF
>TRBD1|TRBV6-6|NA|TRBJ1-2
TGTGCCAGCAAGCGGGACAGGGATGACTATGGCTACACCTTC
CASKRDRDDYGYTF
>NA|TRBV15|NA|TRBJ1-3
TGTGCCACCAGCAGAGATTTGCGGGACTCTGGAAACACCATATATTTT
CATSRDLRDSGNTIYF
>NA|TRBV10-3|NA|TRBJ2-1
TGTGCCATCAGTGAGAAGGCAGCAAACTCCTACAATGAGCAGTTCTTC
CAISEKAANSYNEQFF
>NA|TRBV5-1|NA|TRBJ1-6
TGCGCCAGCAGCTTGTTCCAGGGGAGCTCCTATAATTCACCCCTCCACTTT
CASSLFQGSSYNSPLHF
>NA|TRBV5-4|NA|TRBJ1-1
TGTGCCAGCAGCCAGGGGACTGTAGCTTTCTTT
CASSQGTVAFF
>NA|TRBV18|NA|TRBJ2-7
TGTGCCAGCTCACCACTTTCGGCGGGATCCGCCTACGAGCAGTACTTC
CASSPLSAGSAYEQYF
>NA|TRBV4-2|NA|TRBJ2-1
TGTGCCAGCAGCCAAGAAACGGGCAAATACTACAATGAGCAGTTCTTC
CASSQETGKYYNEQFF
>TRBD1|TRBV27|NA|TRBJ2-7
TGTGCCAGCAGTTTAACAGGGGGCTTGGGCTACGAGCAGTACTTC
CASSLTGGLGYEQYF
>NA|TRBV15|NA|TRBJ1-5
TGTGCCACCACCCTCGACAAGGGCAACCAGCCCCAGCATTTT
CATTLDKGNQPQHF
>NA|TRBV11-3|NA|TRBJ2-4
TGTGCCAGCAGCTTAGCGTCGGGACAAGCCAAAAACATTCAGTACTTC
CASSLASGQAKNIQYF
>TRBD1|TRBV28|NA|TRBJ1-1
TGTGCCAGCAGGACAGGGTTCACTGAAGCTTTCTTT
CASRTGFTEAFF
>TRBD2|TRBV9|NA|TRBJ2-1
TGTGCCAGCAGCGTAGGGAGCGGGAGGGCCCTGAGCTCCTACAATGAGCAGTTCTTC
CASSVGSGRALSSYNEQFF
>TRBD1|TRBV7-2|NA|TRBJ1-2
TGTGCCAGCAGCTTAGGGGGACAGCTCGCCTACGGCTACACCTTC
CASSLGGQLAYGYTF
>TRBD1|TRBV27|NA|TRBJ1-5
TGTGCCAGCAGGTTTACAGGGGTTGGACAGCCCCAGCATTTT
CASRFTGVGQPQHF
>NA|TRBV7-2|many|TRBJ1-3
TGTGCCAGCAGCTCGACACTCTCTGGAAACACCATATATTTT
CASSSTLSGNTIYF
>TRBD1|TRBV6-6|NA|TRBJ1-5
TGTGCCAGCCTCAAACCAACAGGGGGTGGTCAGCCCCAGCATTTT
CASLKPTGGGQPQHF
>TRBD1|TRBV19|few|TRBJ2-5
TGTGCCAGTAGTATCCAGGACAGGGAATCCCAGTACTTC
CASSIQDRESQYF
>TRBD2|TRBV19|NA|TRBJ2-5
TGTGCCAGTAGTCTCGGGTCGGGAGGGGAGACCCAGTACTTC
CASSLGSGGETQYF
>NA|TRBV5-1|once|TRBJ1-6
TGCGCCAGCAGCTTGGGCCAGACTAATAATTCACCCCTCCACTTT
CASSLGQTNNSPLHF